This record covers a single T cell receptor beta chain. What it binds is not known. The sample comes from a study of graft-versus-host responses after intestinal transplantation. Study details: Following induction with anti-thymocyte globulin, all recipients were given tacrolimus and steroids for approximately 3 years. Study results and caveats: In recipient marrow, GvH clones were found, and some appeared first in ileum or blood.

Germline lookup yields CDR1 MGHRA and CDR2 YSYEKL. This CDR3 has 16 amino acids. Profiled with immunoSEQ multiplex PCR; TCRdb holds only in-frame clones, not every one. The table includes 70,000 to 95,000 clones, roughly 90% detected once. The sequencing here drew on unstimulated CD4+ T cells sorted from spleen or lymph node cells, taken before intestinal transplant. This rearrangement joins TRBV4-1 to TRBJ2-5; TRBD1 might be the D (5 bases). The DNA end is a closer match to TRBJ2-7, so the J assignment may be wrong. This TCR was recovered from a human donor who received an intestinal transplant. As DNA, the CDR3 is TGCGCCAGCAGCCGATCTACAGGTGACCCATCCTACGAGCAGTACTTC. Translated: CASSRSTGDPSYEQYF.